These 10 T cell receptor beta chains originate from one sample sequenced in a study of regulatory T cells in long-lasting Graves disease. Time point denoted: newly diagnosed GD, antithyroid drugs for less than 3 months. TCR sequences were obtained from RNA taken from PBMCs. iRepertoire HTBI primers and Arm-PCR of CDR3 regions built TCR beta libraries. TCRdb analysed the multiplex PCR reads with MiXCR anew, one entry per CDR3 protein. The sample lists 350,000 to 450,000 distinct CDR3 sequences, about 15% seen once, with under 9% in the top ten. This same sample was also taken into another study, of T cells in Graves' hyperthyroidism and ophthalmopathy.

Sample: peripheral blood mononuclear cells (PBMCs), taken at new diagnosis, from a patient treated with antithyroid drugs. The receptors derive from a woman between 35 and 50 years old with Graves disease.

This clonotype has only a few counts. The chain carries TRBV25-1 and TRBJ2-5; 8 nucleotides match TRBD1. CDR1 MGHDK and CDR2 SYGVNS come from the germline V gene. This CDR3 contains 15 residues. The V segment lost 2 bases and the J segment 4 bases; nucleotides outside the gene matches: 6. CDR3 amino acids: CASSERGRGRETQYF. DNA for the CDR3: TGTGCCAGCAGTGAAAGGGGCAGGGGGCGAGAGACCCAGTACTTC.

Ten or more counts support this clonotype. The chain joins TRBV11-2 to TRBJ2-5; 7 bases agree with TRBD1. CDR1 SGHAT and CDR2 FQNNGV come from the germline V gene. The V gene end was trimmed by 5 bases and the J gene end by 4 bases; junction bases not matched to a gene: 13. The CDR3 has 16 residues. CDR3: CASSADRVFGRETQYF. CDR3 in DNA: TGTGCCAGCAGCGCCGACAGGGTCTTTGGGAGAGAGACCCAGTACTTC.

Turning to this clonotype: One base away lies a much larger clone, so this may be a sequencing read error. The V call is TRBV4-3, the J call TRBJ2-7; D might be TRBD1 (6 bases). The CDR3 covers 15 residues. Germline values: CDR1 LGHNA, CDR2 YSLEER. CDR3 nucleotide sequence: TGCGCCAGCAGCCAAGACGACAGGCGCCCCTACGAGCAGCACTTC. Encoded protein: CASSQDDRRPYEQHF.

This clonotype was detected many times. The J gene is TRBJ1-6, the V gene TRBV2; D is ambiguous. Trimming shortened V by 2 bases and J by 5 bases, and 10 bases separated the two germline ends. CDR1 SNHLY and CDR2 FYNNEI come from the germline V gene. The CDR3 sequence is 15 residues long. CDR3 sequence: CASSEWHGDNSPLHF. The CDR3 region has the DNA TGTGCCAGCAGTGAATGGCACGGGGATAATTCACCCCTCCACTTT. The variable domain in full, completed from reference TRBV2 and TRBJ1-6, reads EPEVTQTPSHQVTQMGQEVILRCVPISNHLYFYWYRQILGQKVEFLVSFYNNEISEKSEIFDDQFSVERPDGSNFTLKIRSTKLEDSAMYFCASSEWHGDNSPLHFGNGTRLTVT.

With respect to this clonotype: Germline and junction disagree at one end, which may indicate a read error. This chain connects TRBV11-2 to TRBJ1-1; D perhaps matches TRBD1 (5 bases). The CDR3 runs to 16 residues. Germline assignment: CDR1 SGHAT and CDR2 FQNNGV. The CDR3 loop is CASSLGLRRANTGAFF. The CDR3 DNA reads as TGTGCCAGCAGCTTGGGGCTTCGGCGGGCGAACACTGGAGCTTTCTTT.

This clonotype was recorded at least ten times. This chain connects TRBV6-1 to TRBJ2-1, with D possibly called TRBD1 or TRBD2 (5 bases each). Trimming cost V 5 bases and J 0 bases, with 26 bases left between them. Per the germline V gene, CDR1 is MNHNS and CDR2 is SASEGT. CDR3 length: 20 residues. CDR3 protein: CASSHYPLGENPSSYNEQFF. The CDR3 region has the DNA TGTGCCAGCAGTCATTACCCCTTGGGGGAAAACCCAAGCTCCTACAATGAGCAGTTCTTC.

This chain joins TRBV20-1 and TRBJ1-1, with D tentatively TRBD1 (5 bases). Trimming left V 3 bases short and J 0 bases short, with 14 bases between. Germline lookup yields CDR1 DFQATT and CDR2 SNEGSKA (reference sequence). This CDR3 spans 15 amino acids. CDR3 amino acids: CSASSGGALNTEAFF. CDR3 DNA sequence: TGCAGTGCTAGTTCGGGTGGGGCATTGAACACTGAAGCTTTCTTT.

In its sample, this clonotype was seen many times. The chain has TRBV10-2 and TRBJ2-1, with TRBD2 matching 11 bases. The CDR3 is 15 amino acids. V was clipped by 6 bases and J by 8 bases; unmatched bases: 9. The germline V gene encodes CDR1 WSHSY and CDR2 SAAADI. The CDR3 DNA reads as TGCGCCAGCAGCAGACTAGCGGGAAAAGGGGATGAGCAGTTCTTC. Its translation: CASSRLAGKGDEQFF.

This clonotype was recorded many times. This chain connects TRBV12-3 or TRBV12-4 to TRBJ2-2; D uncertain. With 2 bases removed from V and 0 bases from J, the gap between germline ends came to 7 bases. CDR3 length equals 15 residues. Here the CDR3 reads CASSLIQTNTGELFF. CDR3 DNA sequence: TGTGCCAGCAGTTTAATCCAGACGAACACCGGGGAGCTGTTTTTT.

The table lists this clonotype with many counts. The chain has TRBV12-3 or TRBV12-4 and TRBJ1-2; no clear D gene. Deletions cut 5 bases from V and 2 bases from J, with 9 bases between. CDR3 length equals 13 residues. CDR3 loop: CASSPLPNYGYTF. The CDR3 DNA sequence: TGTGCCAGCAGTCCCTTACCCAACTATGGCTACACCTTC.